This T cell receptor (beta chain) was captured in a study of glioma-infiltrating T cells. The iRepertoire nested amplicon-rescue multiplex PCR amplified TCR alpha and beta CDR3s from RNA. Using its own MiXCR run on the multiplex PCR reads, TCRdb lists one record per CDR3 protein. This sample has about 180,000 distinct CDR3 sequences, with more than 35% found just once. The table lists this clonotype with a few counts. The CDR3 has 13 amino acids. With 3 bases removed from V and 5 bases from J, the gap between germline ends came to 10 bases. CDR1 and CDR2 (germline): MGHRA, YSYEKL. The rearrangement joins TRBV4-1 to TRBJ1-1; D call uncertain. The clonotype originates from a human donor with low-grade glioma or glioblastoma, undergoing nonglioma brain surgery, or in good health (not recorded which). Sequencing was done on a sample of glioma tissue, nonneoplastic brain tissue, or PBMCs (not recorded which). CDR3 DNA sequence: TGCGCCAGCAGCCATCAAGCTGGGACTGAAGCTTTCTTT. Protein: CASSHQAGTEAFF.